Listed here is a single TCR beta chain. This CDR3 is built from 14 residues. Germline-derived CDR1 and CDR2 are KGHSH and LQKENI. V was cut by 3 bases and J by 3 bases, with 12 bases left in between. The data belong to a study of blood T cell repertoires in COVID-19. Assay used: immunoSEQ multiplex PCR; TCRdb lists only in-frame clones, some missing. The sample carries 200,000 to 300,000 clones, 88% recorded once. The sequenced sample consisted of peripheral blood. The origin of this receptor is a man aged 55-75 years who had recovered from COVID-19. This sequence joins TRBV18 and TRBJ2-7; D is unresolved. The CDR3 loop is CASSPTLALYEQYF. CDR3 bases: TGTGCCAGCTCACCCACGCTGGCCCTCTACGAGCAGTACTTC.